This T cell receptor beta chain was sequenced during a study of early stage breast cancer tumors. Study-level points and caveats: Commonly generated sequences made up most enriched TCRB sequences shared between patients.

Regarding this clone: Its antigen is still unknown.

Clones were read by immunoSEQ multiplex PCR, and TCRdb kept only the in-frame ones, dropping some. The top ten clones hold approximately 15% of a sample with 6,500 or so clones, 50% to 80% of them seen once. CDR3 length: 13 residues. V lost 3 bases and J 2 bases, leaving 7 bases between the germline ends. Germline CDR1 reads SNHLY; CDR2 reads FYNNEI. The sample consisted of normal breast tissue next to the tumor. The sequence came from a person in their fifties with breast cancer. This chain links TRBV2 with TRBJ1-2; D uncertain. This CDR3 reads CASSDLENYGYTF. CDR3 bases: TGTGCCAGCAGTGATTTGGAGAACTATGGCTACACCTTC.